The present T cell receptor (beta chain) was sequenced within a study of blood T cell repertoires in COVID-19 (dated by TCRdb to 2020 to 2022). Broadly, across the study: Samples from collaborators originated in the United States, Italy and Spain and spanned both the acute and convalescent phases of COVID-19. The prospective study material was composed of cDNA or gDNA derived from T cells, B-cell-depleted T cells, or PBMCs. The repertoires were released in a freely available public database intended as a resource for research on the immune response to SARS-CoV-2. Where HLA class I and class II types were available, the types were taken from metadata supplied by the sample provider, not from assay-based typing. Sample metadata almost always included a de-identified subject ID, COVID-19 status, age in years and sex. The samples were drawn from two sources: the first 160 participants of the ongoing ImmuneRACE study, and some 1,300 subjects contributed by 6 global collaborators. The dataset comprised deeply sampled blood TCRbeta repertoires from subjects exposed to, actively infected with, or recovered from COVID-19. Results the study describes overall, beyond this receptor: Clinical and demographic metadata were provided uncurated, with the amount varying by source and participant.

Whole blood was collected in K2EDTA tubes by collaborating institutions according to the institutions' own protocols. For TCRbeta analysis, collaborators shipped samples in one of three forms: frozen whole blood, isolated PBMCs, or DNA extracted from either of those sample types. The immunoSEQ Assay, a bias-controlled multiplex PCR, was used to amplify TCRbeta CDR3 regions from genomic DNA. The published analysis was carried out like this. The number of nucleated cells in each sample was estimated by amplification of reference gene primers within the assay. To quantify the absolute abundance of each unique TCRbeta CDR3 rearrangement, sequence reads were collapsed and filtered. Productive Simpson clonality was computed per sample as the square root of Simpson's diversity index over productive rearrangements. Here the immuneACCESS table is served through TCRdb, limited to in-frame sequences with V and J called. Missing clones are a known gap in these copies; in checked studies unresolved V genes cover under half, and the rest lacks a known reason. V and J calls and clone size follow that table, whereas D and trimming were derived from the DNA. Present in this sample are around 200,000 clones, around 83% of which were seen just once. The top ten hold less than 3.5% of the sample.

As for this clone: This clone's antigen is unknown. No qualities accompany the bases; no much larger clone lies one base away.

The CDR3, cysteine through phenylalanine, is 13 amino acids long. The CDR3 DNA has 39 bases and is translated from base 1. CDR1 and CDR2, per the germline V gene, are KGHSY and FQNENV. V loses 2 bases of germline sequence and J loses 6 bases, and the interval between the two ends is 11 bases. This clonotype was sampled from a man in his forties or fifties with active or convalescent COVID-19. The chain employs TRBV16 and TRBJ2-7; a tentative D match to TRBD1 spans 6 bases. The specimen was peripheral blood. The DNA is TGTGCCAGCAGCCAAGAACAGGGCGTCGAGCAGTACTTC. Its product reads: CASSQEQGVEQYF.